The T cell receptor (beta chain) under discussion was sequenced for a study of T cell repertoires in cytomegalovirus infection. Germline V gene sequence: CDR1 SGHVS, CDR2 FQNEAQ. Deletions cut 1 base from V and 0 bases from J, with 11 bases between. The CDR3 is made up of 16 amino acids. This clonotype was recorded many times. The antigen is unknown. MiXCR, run by TCRdb on the reads, gives a single entry per CDR3 protein. The data hold hundreds of thousands of distinct CDR3 sequences, with 30% to 35% observed a single time. The chain links TRBV7-8 to TRBJ2-3; maybe TRBD2 (5 bases). Sequencing was performed on cultured PBMCs, taken from culture after CMV antigen stimulation. The clonotype comes from a human donor in good health (CMV status not recorded). Some clones in this sample may be carry-over from other donors' samples. CDR3 amino acids: CASSLGGRASTDTQYF. In DNA form, the CDR3 reads TGTGCCAGCAGCTTAGGAGGGCGGGCAAGCACAGATACGCAGTATTTT.